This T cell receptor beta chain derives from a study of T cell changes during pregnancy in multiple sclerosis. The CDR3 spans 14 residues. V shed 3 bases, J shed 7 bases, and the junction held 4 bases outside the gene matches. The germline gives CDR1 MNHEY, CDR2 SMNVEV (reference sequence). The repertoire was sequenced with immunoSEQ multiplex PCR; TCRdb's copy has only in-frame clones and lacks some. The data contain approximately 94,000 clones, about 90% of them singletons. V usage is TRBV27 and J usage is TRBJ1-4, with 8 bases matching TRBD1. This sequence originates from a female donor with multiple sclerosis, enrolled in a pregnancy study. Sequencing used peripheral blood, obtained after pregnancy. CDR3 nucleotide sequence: TGTGCCAGCAGTTTTAGGACAGGGAGTGAAAAACTGTTTTTT. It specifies CASSFRTGSEKLFF.